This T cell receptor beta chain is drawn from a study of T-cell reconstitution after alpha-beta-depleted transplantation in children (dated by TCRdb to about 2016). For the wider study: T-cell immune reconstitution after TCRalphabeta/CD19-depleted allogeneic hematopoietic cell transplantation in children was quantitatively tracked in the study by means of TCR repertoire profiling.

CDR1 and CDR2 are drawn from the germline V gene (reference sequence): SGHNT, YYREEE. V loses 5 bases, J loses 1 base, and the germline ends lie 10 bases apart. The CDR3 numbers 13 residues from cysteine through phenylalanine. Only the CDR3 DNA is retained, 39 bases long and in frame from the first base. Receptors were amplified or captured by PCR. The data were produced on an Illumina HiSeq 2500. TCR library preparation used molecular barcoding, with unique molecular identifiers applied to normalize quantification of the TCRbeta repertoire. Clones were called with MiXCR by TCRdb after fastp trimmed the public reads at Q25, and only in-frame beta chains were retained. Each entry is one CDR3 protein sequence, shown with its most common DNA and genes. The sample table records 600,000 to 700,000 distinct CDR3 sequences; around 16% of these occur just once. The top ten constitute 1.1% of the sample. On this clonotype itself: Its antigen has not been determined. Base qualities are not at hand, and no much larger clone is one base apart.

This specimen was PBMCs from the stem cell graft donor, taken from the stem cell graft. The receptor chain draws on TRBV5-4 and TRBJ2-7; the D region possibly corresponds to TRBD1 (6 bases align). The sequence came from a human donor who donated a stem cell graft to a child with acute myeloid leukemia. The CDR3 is CASRPDRSYEQYF. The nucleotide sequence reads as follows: TGTGCCAGCAGACCGGACAGATCCTACGAGCAGTACTTC.